The rows below give T cell receptor beta chains drawn from one sample of a study of radiotherapy plus CTLA-4 blockade in lung cancer. Repertoires were generated with immunoSEQ multiplex PCR, while TCRdb's copy carries only in-frame clones and drops some. The repertoire includes about 32,000 clones, more than 80% of them detected once, and around 23% sits in the top ten. The sample in question was peripheral blood, obtained from a patient treated with radiotherapy plus ipilimumab. The receptors were gathered from a human donor with non-small cell lung cancer that progressed on radiotherapy plus ipilimumab. Each CDR3 is given with its conserved first and last residue. The D gene is left open where the match is weak. A clone size is listed for some rows: how often the clone was seen (once, few, many), or a class if it is expanded.

CDR3	DNA	size	V	J	length	D
CASSPDRGLREKLFF	TGTGCCAGCAGCCCGGACAGGGGGCTAAGGGAAAAACTGTTTTTT	.	TRBV11-2	TRBJ1-4	15	TRBD1
CASSSFHSGGALEQYF	TGTGCCAGCAGCTCCTTCCATAGCGGGGGGGCTCTCGAGCAGTACTTC	.	TRBV7-2	TRBJ2-7	16	TRBD2
CASRHTDRSNTEAFF	TGTGCCAGCAGACACACGGACAGGTCGAACACTGAAGCTTTCTTT	.	TRBV6-4	TRBJ1-1	15	TRBD1
CASSIAGTRGLQETQYF	TGTGCCAGTAGTATAGCGGGGACTAGAGGTCTCCAAGAGACCCAGTACTTC	.	TRBV19	TRBJ2-5	17	TRBD2
CASSQGTGTAFSGANVLTF	TGCGCCAGCAGCCAGGGGACCGGGACAGCGTTCTCTGGGGCCAACGTCCTGACTTTC	.	TRBV4-3	TRBJ2-6	19	TRBD1
CASSHDSGTGTDTQYF	TGCGCCAGCAGCCACGACTCCGGGACAGGGACAGATACGCAGTATTTT	.	TRBV4-1	TRBJ2-3	16	TRBD1
CASSLPWPSYNSPLHF	TGTGCCAGCAGCTTACCGTGGCCAAGTTATAATTCACCCCTCCACTTT	.	TRBV7-9	TRBJ1-6	16	.
CASRSAGVFYNEQFF	TGTGCCAGCAGAAGCGCAGGGGTATTCTACAATGAGCAGTTCTTC	.	TRBV6-6	TRBJ2-1	15	.
CASSRDRAGARNIQYF	TGTGCCAGCAGTCGGGACAGGGCGGGGGCTAGAAACATTCAGTACTTC	.	TRBV14	TRBJ2-4	16	TRBD1
CASSLGTGAGELFF	TGCGCCAGCAGCTTGGGGACAGGGGCCGGGGAGCTGTTTTTT	.	TRBV5-1	TRBJ2-2	14	TRBD1
CASSGQGQPQHF	TGTGCCAGCAGTGGGCAGGGACAGCCCCAGCATTTT	.	TRBV25-1	TRBJ1-5	12	.
CASSYSGGYGYTF	TGTGCCAGCAGTTACTCAGGGGGCTATGGCTACACCTTC	.	TRBV6-6	TRBJ1-2	13	.
CASTRQASTDTQYF	TGTGCCAGTACAAGACAGGCTAGCACAGATACGCAGTATTTT	.	TRBV19	TRBJ2-3	14	.
CASSQERGLAGVTSYEQYF	TGTGCCAGCAGCCAAGAACGGGGCCTAGCGGGGGTTACCTCCTACGAGCAGTACTTC	.	TRBV14	TRBJ2-7	19	TRBD2
CASSAQQGGEAFF	TGTGCCAGCAGCGCACAACAGGGGGGTGAAGCTTTCTTT	.	TRBV9	TRBJ1-1	13	TRBD1
CASSLSPGQGAMITDTQYF	TGCGCCAGCAGCTTGTCCCCGGGACAGGGGGCTATGATCACAGATACGCAGTATTTT	.	TRBV5-1	TRBJ2-3	19	TRBD1
CASSEAPEGVSNTGELFF	TGTGCCAGCAGTGAAGCCCCGGAAGGGGTATCGAACACCGGGGAGCTGTTTTTT	.	TRBV6-1	TRBJ2-2	18	.
CASSQEGTGQSYGYTF	TGCGCCAGCAGCCAGGAGGGGACGGGACAGTCTTATGGCTACACCTTC	.	TRBV4-1	TRBJ1-2	16	TRBD1
CATSLPGQGEVYGYTF	TGTGCCACCAGCTTACCAGGACAGGGGGAGGTCTATGGCTACACCTTC	.	TRBV15	TRBJ1-2	16	TRBD1
CASTPVSGSEQYF	TGTGCCAGCACCCCGGTCAGCGGGTCCGAGCAGTACTTC	.	TRBV11-2	TRBJ2-7	13	.
CASQRTRHFDEQFF	TGTGCCAGCCAACGGACTAGACATTTCGATGAGCAGTTCTTC	.	TRBV2	TRBJ2-1	14	TRBD2
CASSQDPSGGSYEQYF	TGTGCCAGCAGCCAAGATCCTAGCGGGGGTTCCTACGAGCAGTACTTC	.	TRBV4-2	TRBJ2-7	16	TRBD2
CASSRTTGELAGNTIYF	TGCGCCAGCAGCCGGACCACAGGGGAATTGGCTGGAAACACCATATATTTT	.	TRBV4-1	TRBJ1-3	17	TRBD1
CASSTEGFGYTF	TGTGCCAGCAGCACCGAGGGTTTCGGCTACACCTTC	.	TRBV11-2	TRBJ1-2	12	.
CASREVGELFF	TGCGCCAGCAGGGAGGTCGGGGAGCTGTTTTTT	few	TRBV5-1	TRBJ2-2	11	.
CASSGPGTSGGVLSEQFF	TGTGCCAGCAGTGGTCCCGGGACTAGCGGGGGAGTCTTGAGTGAGCAGTTCTTC	.	TRBV6-1	TRBJ2-1	18	TRBD2
CSVEWLLITDTQYF	TGCAGCGTTGAATGGCTCCTGATCACAGATACGCAGTATTTT	once	TRBV29-1	TRBJ2-3	14	.
CASSPSTGKREKLFF	TGTGCCAGTAGTCCGTCGACAGGGAAAAGAGAAAAACTGTTTTTT	.	TRBV19	TRBJ1-4	15	TRBD1
CASSTGQELYGYTF	TGTGCCAGCAGCACTGGACAGGAACTCTATGGCTACACCTTC	once	TRBV7-2	TRBJ1-2	14	TRBD1
CAITHQGKETQYF	TGTGCCATCACTCACCAGGGGAAAGAGACCCAGTACTTC	.	TRBV19	TRBJ2-5	13	.
CASSVTGGLEAFF	TGTGCCAGCAGCGTCACAGGGGGCCTTGAAGCTTTCTTT	few	TRBV9	TRBJ1-1	13	TRBD1
CASGTGQQETQYF	TGCGCCAGCGGGACAGGGCAGCAAGAGACCCAGTACTTC	.	TRBV5-1	TRBJ2-5	13	TRBD1
CATTSGGAFGELFF	TGTGCCACGACTAGCGGGGGGGCATTCGGGGAGCTGTTTTTT	.	TRBV11-2	TRBJ2-2	14	TRBD2
CASSYGGTGAGEKLFF	TGTGCCAGCAGTTACGGCGGGACAGGCGCGGGCGAAAAACTGTTTTTT	.	TRBV6-5	TRBJ1-4	16	TRBD1
CASSLGGAGGNNQPQHF	TGTGCCAGCAGCTTAGGCGGGGCTGGCGGTAACAATCAGCCCCAGCATTTT	.	TRBV7-6	TRBJ1-5	17	.
CAISESREAPLHF	TGTGCCATCAGTGAGTCACGAGAGGCACCCCTCCACTTT	.	TRBV10-3	TRBJ1-6	13	.
CASSKQEGYTF	TGTGCCAGCAGTAAACAGGAGGGCTACACCTTC	.	TRBV6-6	TRBJ1-2	11	.
CASSQGGAVTFYNEQFF	TGTGCCAGCAGCCAAGGAGGCGCGGTGACTTTTTACAATGAGCAGTTCTTC	.	TRBV4-2	TRBJ2-1	17	.
CASSLNSDRAGIYGYTF	TGTGCCAGCAGCTTAAATTCGGACAGGGCGGGAATCTATGGCTACACCTTC	.	TRBV7-9	TRBJ1-2	17	TRBD1
CASSFSTSGGGKNIQYF	TGCGCCAGCAGCTTCTCGACTAGCGGGGGGGGCAAAAACATTCAGTACTTC	.	TRBV5-1	TRBJ2-4	17	TRBD2
CASSYSGTGPNTEAFF	TGTGCCAGCAGTTACTCGGGGACAGGGCCGAACACTGAAGCTTTCTTT	.	TRBV6-5	TRBJ1-1	16	TRBD1
CASSPLAASGELFF	TGTGCCAGCAGCCCACTAGCCGCCTCCGGGGAGCTGTTTTTT	.	TRBV28	TRBJ2-2	14	.
CAITAKDRVYEQYF	TGTGCCATCACCGCGAAGGACAGGGTCTACGAGCAGTACTTC	.	TRBV10-3	TRBJ2-7	14	TRBD1
CASSPEVSGETQYF	TGTGCCAGCAGCCCAGAAGTTTCTGGAGAGACCCAGTACTTC	.	TRBV7-3	TRBJ2-5	14	.
CASSLDRGPYEQYF	TGTGCCAGCAGCCTTGACAGGGGGCCCTACGAGCAGTACTTC	.	TRBV5-4	TRBJ2-7	14	TRBD1
CASSQTPAGTGELFF	TGTGCCAGCAGCCAAACTCCGGCGGGCACCGGGGAGCTGTTTTTT	.	TRBV14	TRBJ2-2	15	.
CASSSPWEGGRQTQYF	TGTGCCAGCAGCTCCCCCTGGGAGGGGGGGCGACAGACCCAGTACTTC	.	TRBV7-2	TRBJ2-5	16	.
CASSFTGLDNTQYF	TGTGCCAGCAGCTTTACGGGACTCGATAATACGCAGTATTTT	.	TRBV7-3	TRBJ2-3	14	.
CASSYGLQGSGTF	TGTGCCAGCAGTTACGGATTACAGGGGAGCGGCACCTTC	.	TRBV6-5	TRBJ1-2	13	TRBD1
CASSLNQRGGGDTQYF	TGTGCCAGCAGCTTAAATCAGCGGGGGGGCGGGGATACGCAGTATTTT	.	TRBV7-2	TRBJ2-3	16	TRBD2
CASSSGLAGVEYQETQYF	TGCGCCAGCAGCTCGGGACTAGCGGGGGTTGAGTACCAAGAGACCCAGTACTTC	.	TRBV5-1	TRBJ2-5	18	TRBD2
CASGGLAGGIGNEQFF	TGTGCTAGTGGGGGGCTAGCGGGGGGCATAGGCAATGAGCAGTTCTTC	.	TRBV12-5	TRBJ2-1	16	TRBD2
CASSQGGRVANSPLHF	TGTGCCAGCAGCCAAGGAGGGCGAGTTGCTAATTCACCCCTCCACTTT	.	TRBV14	TRBJ1-6	16	.